This TCR beta chain is from a study of blood T cell repertoires in COVID-19. Study-wide context: Samples taken during acute and convalescent COVID-19 were collected in the United States, Italy and Spain. PBMCs, B-cell-depleted T cells, or T cells were the source of the cDNA or gDNA that made up the material.

Using immunoSEQ multiplex PCR, the repertoire was profiled, and TCRdb retains in-frame clones only, with some absent. The profile shows about 300,000 clones, around 89% of them singletons. The sample holds one count of this clone. V dropped 2 bases and J dropped 3; count of bases not matched to a gene: 4. The CDR3 consists of 15 residues. The V gene's germline CDR1 is SGHTA and CDR2 FQGTGA. This TCR was sampled from a woman in her 30s who had recovered from COVID-19. The chain recombines TRBV7-3 with TRBJ2-1, with 7 bases identical to TRBD2. Sequencing used peripheral blood. CDR3 loop: CASSLSLASYNEQFF. The CDR3 region has the DNA TGTGCCAGCAGCTTATCACTAGCGAGCTACAATGAGCAGTTCTTC.